This TCR beta chain was captured in a study of blood T cell repertoires in COVID-19. This clone was observed once. CDR3 length: 15 residues. Germline V gives CDR1 SEHNR, CDR2 FQNEAQ (reference sequence). V was pared by 4 bases and J by 4 bases, with 16 bases between. Clones were read by immunoSEQ multiplex PCR, and TCRdb kept only the in-frame ones, dropping some. The sample lists fewer than 70,000 clones; approximately 88% were seen once. The receptor comes from a human donor in a cohort sampled during active COVID-19. V is TRBV7-9 and J is TRBJ1-2; TRBD1 is a possible D gene (6 bases). Sequenced input: peripheral blood. The CDR3 spells CASSSSGVRLYGYTF. CDR3 sequence (DNA): TGTGCCAGCAGCTCATCAGGGGTCCGCCTCTATGGCTACACCTTC.